Listed here are 8 T cell receptor beta chains from one sample, sequenced in a study of blood T cell repertoires in COVID-19. Profiled with immunoSEQ multiplex PCR; TCRdb holds only in-frame clones, not every one. Among roughly 160,000 clones listed, around four fifths were seen once. Sequenced input: peripheral blood. These receptors all come from a woman over 75 with COVID-19, enrolled during active disease.

The gene calls are TRBV3-1 (or the pseudogene TRBV3-2) and TRBJ1-3; D remains ambiguous. This CDR3 has 11 residues. V dropped 5 bases and J dropped 7 bases, with 6 bases sitting between them. CDR1 LGHDT and CDR2 YNNKEL come from the germline V gene (reference sequence). Here the CDR3 reads CASSEENTIYF. Here the CDR3 DNA reads TGTGCCAGCAGCGAGGAGAACACCATATATTTT.

The chain couples TRBV28 to TRBJ2-5; 7 nucleotides agree with TRBD1. The germline V gene encodes CDR1 MDHEN and CDR2 SYDVKM. CDR3 size: 14 residues. The ends lost 6 bases at V and 5 bases at J; junction bases unmatched: 9. CDR3 sequence reads: CASSTTRGGETQYF. CDR3 nucleotide sequence: TGTGCCAGCAGCACCACGCGAGGGGGCGAGACCCAGTACTTC.

The chain joins TRBV4-1 to TRBJ1-2; the match to TRBD1 covers 11 bases. V was clipped by 0 bases and J by 9 bases; unmatched bases: 3. CDR3 length: 14 amino acids. Germline V CDR1 and CDR2: MGHRA, YSYEKL. This chain's CDR3 is CASSQEGTGGSYTF. The CDR3 coding sequence is TGCGCCAGCAGCCAAGAAGGGACAGGGGGTAGCTACACCTTC.

This clone was detected once. V and J are TRBV5-1 and TRBJ2-3, with 13 bases that match TRBD2. V lost 4 bases to trimming and J lost 0 bases; unmatched junction nucleotides: 2. Germline loops: CDR1 SGHRS, CDR2 YFSETQ. This CDR3 has 16 residues. In nucleotides, the CDR3 is TGCGCCAGCAGCGAGGGACTAGCGGGGAGCACAGATACGCAGTATTTT. Residues: CASSEGLAGSTDTQYF.

In its sample, this clone was seen a few times. The chain couples TRBV5-6 to TRBJ1-2, with a possible D match to TRBD1 (6 bases). CDR3 length: 13 amino acids. Trimming took 5 bases from V and 8 from J, leaving 16 bases between them. The V gene's germline CDR1 is SGHDT and CDR2 YYEEEE. CDR3 sequence reads: CASRPTGSYGYTF. In DNA, the CDR3 is TGTGCCAGCAGACCTACAGGGAGCTACGGCTACACCTTC.

This clone appeared once. The genes are TRBV5-8 and TRBJ2-3, with 8 positions matching TRBD2. The CDR3 is 15 residues long. Germline-derived CDR1 and CDR2 are SGHTS and YDEGEE. V gave up 5 bases and J gave up 5 bases; unmatched junction bases: 10. The CDR3 sequence: CASRPGLVQLDTQYF. The CDR3 nucleotides are TGTGCCAGCAGGCCGGGACTAGTCCAATTAGATACGCAGTATTTT. Full variable domain (remainder filled in from reference TRBV5-8 and TRBJ2-3): EAGVTQSPTHLIKTRGQQATLRCSPISGHTSVYWYQQALGLGLQFLLWYDEGEERNRGNFPPRFSGRQFPNYSSELNVNALELEDSALYLCASRPGLVQLDTQYFGPGTRLTVL.

V usage is TRBV27 and J usage is TRBJ1-4; no firm D call. V lost 4 bases and J lost 0, with 12 bases in between. Germline CDR1 reads MNHEY; CDR2 reads SMNVEV (reference sequence). The CDR3 runs 16 residues. The CDR3 bases are TGTGCCAGCAGTTCCCGCGGGCCGACAACTAATGAAAAACTGTTTTTT. Amino acid sequence: CASSSRGPTTNEKLFF. Full variable domain (outside the CDR3, taken from reference TRBV27 and TRBJ1-4): EAQVTQNPRYLITVTGKKLTVTCSQNMNHEYMSWYRQDPGLGLRQIYYSMNVEVTDKGDVPEGYKVSRKEKRNFPLILESPSPNQTSLYFCASSSRGPTTNEKLFFGSGTQLSVL.

This chain uses TRBV6-4 with TRBJ1-3; D not certain. Germline lookup yields CDR1 MRHNA and CDR2 SNTAGT. Trimming removed 7 bases at V and 8 bases at J, with 24 bases between. This CDR3 comprises 16 residues. Written as DNA, the CDR3 is TGTGCCAGCACCCCAGCCACGGATCCCTGGAGGGACACCATATATTTT. It is translated as CASTPATDPWRDTIYF.